This is a list of T cell receptor beta chains from one sample in a study of CD8 T cells in ankylosing spondylitis. TCRdb passed the 5' RACE reads through MiXCR, listing each CDR3 protein once. The data contain about 800,000 distinct CDR3 sequences, 10% to 15% of them singletons. Material: blood, either unsorted or a sorted T cell fraction (not recorded which). The origin of the receptors is a male donor with ankylosing spondylitis. Each CDR3 is given with its conserved first and last residue. Each record gives: clone size, V gene, CDR3 protein. Size is omitted from some rows. Given values are once, few, many or a class for expanded clones.

many TRBV28 CASSLWERGEKLFF
many TRBV7-2 CASSLVAGGAQYF
NA TRBV29-1 CSVEDRQKGDTIYF
NA TRBV20-1 CSARDRTLSTQYF
NA TRBV7-2 CASSTLRGTGELFF
NA TRBV20-1 CSADREEGQPQHF
NA TRBV12-3/TRBV12-4 CACSSERQGARWNTGELFF
NA TRBV7-2 CASSPQTGARTEAFF
many TRBV12-3/TRBV12-4 CASSLRGGKTQYF
NA TRBV20-1 CSARITEQFF
few TRBV20-1 CSARDPATYEQYF
few TRBV4-2 CASSQALLAGRETQYF
few TRBV7-2 CASSFRRLAGADTQYF
many TRBV6-2/TRBV6-3 CASSYSRGWTGELFF
many TRBV20-1 CSARGNRKGNQPQHF
many TRBV20-1 CSANPGGVVTDTQYF
NA TRBV20-1 CSALVRSFQETQYF
NA TRBV20-1 CSAKAGLGDEQFF
NA TRBV11-1 CASSFGPFGTDTQYF
NA TRBV6-2/TRBV6-3 CASSYSGVPASAFF
few TRBV20-1 CSEGTGTDTQYF
many TRBV7-2 CASSFGATNTEAFF
NA TRBV24-1 CATSDDRAHNEQFF
many TRBV6-1 CASRLKAATGELFF
NA TRBV5-1 CASSSGTGLMNTEAFF
NA TRBV5-6 CASSLSGTSGDTQYF
NA TRBV5-1 CASSYLGGLTYEQYF
NA TRBV5-1 CASSLRLAGGSRIRGGAYEQYF
NA TRBV9 CASSAHRGLSYEQYF
many TRBV10-3 CATQIAGASETQYF
few TRBV20-1 CSARQFRRQNTGELFF
few TRBV6-2/TRBV6-3 CASSYSKAGAATDTQYF
NA TRBV4-3 CASSRAGEDTQYF
few TRBV20-1 CSGLRGPSTDTQYF
NA TRBV6-5 CASSWEPGHQPQHF
few TRBV7-2 CASSLDFTQPQHF
NA TRBV12-3/TRBV12-4 CASRGSTGELFF
many TRBV29-1 CSVTGSSTDTQYF
NA TRBV5-1 CASSLRLDRNPSGANVLTF
NA TRBV7-2 CASSLAGLQPQHF